This T cell receptor beta chain was identified during a study of Graves' ophthalmopathy and Graves' hyperthyroidism. At the level of the study: At initial diagnosis, peripheral blood was obtained, and this preceded any treatment.

A duration under 3 months, NOSPECS ≥4, CAS ≥3 and moderate-to-severe activity characterized the donors with ophthalmopathy. Clinical symptoms, serum thyroxine, TRAb, thyroid ultrasound and orbital computed tomography determined diagnosis. Amplification from RNA transcripts yielded the TCR beta CDR3 regions. RT-PCR in the first round used HTBI primers; a second-round multiplex PCR followed. Each CDR3 protein gets one entry after TCRdb re-called the multiplex PCR reads with MiXCR. This table has about 740,000 distinct CDR3 sequences, 40% appearing once. The V gene's germline CDR1 is SEHNR and CDR2 FQNEAQ (reference sequence). The CDR3 contains 14 residues. A note on this clonotype: This CDR3 is missing its conserved last phenylalanine or tryptophan, likely due to a read error.

The sample consisted of peripheral blood. This TCR was recovered from an adult man with Graves' ophthalmopathy. The chain is built from TRBV7-9 and TRBJ1-1; D gene ambiguous. CDR3 nucleotide sequence: TGTGCCAGCAGCTTAGACTGGTACCACACTGAGGCTTTCCTT. This encodes CASSLDWYHTEAFL.